The clone carrying this TCR beta chain appeared many times. V lost 1 base and J 0 bases, leaving 7 bases between the germline ends. The CDR3 extends over 14 amino acids. Germline CDR1 reads LNHDA; CDR2 reads SQIVND (reference sequence). These data come from a study of molecular identifiers for immune sequencing clone quantification. Each CDR3 protein is one row after TCRdb ran MiXCR on the PCR reads. The sample has about half a million distinct CDR3 sequences; 20% to 25% are singletons. The receptor was derived from a human donor in good health. Some libraries in this study had Jurkat cell RNA spiked in. The chain recombines TRBV19 with TRBJ2-7; D gene unclear. Sample: naive CD8+ T cells from blood, with Jurkat cell RNA spiked in. Described subset: FACS-sorted CD8+CD4-CCR7+CD45RA+ naive T cells. The CDR3 nucleotides read TGTGCCAGTAGTATAGCGGCGTCCTCCTACGAGCAGTACTTC. Translation: CASSIAASSYEQYF.